The rows below give T cell receptor beta chains drawn from one sample of a study of cytomegalovirus exposure and HLA in healthy donors. TCRdb's copy holds only in-frame clones and misses some; the assay was immunoSEQ multiplex PCR. The data contain more than 95,000 clones, about 83% of them singletons. Sequencing was done on a sample of PBMCs. The receptors stem from a man aged 18 to 35 in good health and CMV-seronegative. CDR3s include the opening cysteine and the closing phenylalanine or tryptophan. Each record gives: V gene, J gene, CDR3 protein.

V: TRBV11-1
J: TRBJ2-3
CDR3: CASRPGTRATDTQYF

V: TRBV5-4
J: TRBJ1-2
CDR3: CASSLASTVGYGYTF

V: TRBV4-2
J: TRBJ2-7
CDR3: CASSQFGGTYEQYF

V: TRBV19
J: TRBJ1-3
CDR3: CASTASDGSTIYF

V: TRBV5-1
J: TRBJ1-3
CDR3: CASGQGFSGNTIYF

V: TRBV14
J: TRBJ1-2
CDR3: CASSRSGTDRYGYTF

V: TRBV7-8
J: TRBJ2-7
CDR3: CASSVGLAGLSYEQYF

V: TRBV6-1
J: TRBJ2-7
CDR3: CASSARGSYEQYF

V: TRBV13
J: TRBJ2-1
CDR3: CASSLEGAQYNEQFF

V: TRBV11-3
J: TRBJ2-3
CDR3: CASSQTGGRRSTDTQYF

V: TRBV18
J: TRBJ2-1
CDR3: CASSPADSNNEQFF

V: TRBV6-6
J: TRBJ2-1
CDR3: CASGAGGAYNEQFF

V: TRBV5-1
J: TRBJ2-5
CDR3: CASSWRQGAGETQYF

V: TRBV5-4
J: TRBJ2-7
CDR3: CASSPGQSYEQYF

V: TRBV2
J: TRBJ1-5
CDR3: CASSREGGSNQPQHF

V: TRBV4-1
J: TRBJ2-1
CDR3: CASSPLAGTKYNEQFF

V: TRBV7-9
J: TRBJ2-2
CDR3: CASSPGGTGELFF

V: TRBV9
J: TRBJ1-2
CDR3: CASSRGGGLDGYTF

V: TRBV29-1
J: TRBJ2-1
CDR3: CSVMREARHSEQFF

V: TRBV5-1
J: TRBJ2-6
CDR3: CASSLDRGLISGANVLTF

V: TRBV7-9
J: TRBJ2-5
CDR3: CASSLRTSGSYETQYF

V: TRBV19
J: TRBJ2-5
CDR3: CASSPGLAKETQYF

V: TRBV7-2
J: TRBJ2-6
CDR3: CASSLYELISGANVLTF

V: TRBV5-1
J: TRBJ1-1
CDR3: CASSLDRAGVNTEAFF

V: TRBV29-1
J: TRBJ1-1
CDR3: CSAKRQGQNTEAFF

V: TRBV13
J: TRBJ1-1
CDR3: CASSREGQGAMAFF

V: TRBV19
J: TRBJ2-1
CDR3: CASRTTSSDMQFF

V: TRBV6-4
J: TRBJ2-3
CDR3: CASSLGGNRRDTQYF

V: TRBV11-1
J: TRBJ2-5
CDR3: CASSLAGLAGETQYF

V: TRBV7-8
J: TRBJ1-6
CDR3: CASSSGQNSPLHF

V: TRBV6-5
J: TRBJ1-2
CDR3: CASSYPRGSSYGYTF

V: TRBV6-1
J: TRBJ2-2
CDR3: CASSGRDSNTGELFF

V: TRBV10-2
J: TRBJ2-1
CDR3: CASGTGGRFNEQFF

V: TRBV30
J: TRBJ1-5
CDR3: CAWKTAHSNQPQHF

V: TRBV5-1
J: TRBJ2-1
CDR3: CASSVGVYNEQFF

V: TRBV27
J: TRBJ2-1
CDR3: CASSADSSGEQFF

V: TRBV13
J: TRBJ2-7
CDR3: CASSSGGYEQYF

V: TRBV11-2
J: TRBJ2-2
CDR3: CASSLDRGGLFF

V: TRBV6-1
J: TRBJ2-1
CDR3: CASSESLAAYNEQFF

V: TRBV5-1
J: TRBJ2-7
CDR3: CASSLKSSGGYEQYF

V: TRBV7-9
J: TRBJ2-3
CDR3: CASSVGGITDTQYF